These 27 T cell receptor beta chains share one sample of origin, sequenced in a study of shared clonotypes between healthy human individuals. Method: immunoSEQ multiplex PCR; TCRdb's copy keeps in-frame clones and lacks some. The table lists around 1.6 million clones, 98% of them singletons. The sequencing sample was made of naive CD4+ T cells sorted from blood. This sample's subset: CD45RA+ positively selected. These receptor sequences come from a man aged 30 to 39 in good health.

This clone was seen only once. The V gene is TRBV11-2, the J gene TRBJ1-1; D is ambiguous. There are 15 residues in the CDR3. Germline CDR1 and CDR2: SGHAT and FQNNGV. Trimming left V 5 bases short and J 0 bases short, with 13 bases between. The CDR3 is CASSKVAFMNTEAFF. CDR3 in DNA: TGTGCCAGCAGCAAAGTGGCATTCATGAACACTGAAGCTTTCTTT. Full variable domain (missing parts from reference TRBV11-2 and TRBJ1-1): EAGVAQSPRYKIIEKRQSVAFWCNPISGHATLYWYQQILGQGPKLLIQFQNNGVVDDSQLPKDRFSAERLKGVDSTLKIQPAKLEDSAVYLCASSKVAFMNTEAFFGQGTRLTVV.

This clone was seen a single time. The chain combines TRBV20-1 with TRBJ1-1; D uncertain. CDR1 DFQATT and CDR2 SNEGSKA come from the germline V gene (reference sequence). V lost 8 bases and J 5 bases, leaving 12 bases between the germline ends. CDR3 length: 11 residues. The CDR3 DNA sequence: TGCAGTAGTGCGAACTCGACTGAAGCTTTCTTT. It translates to CSSANSTEAFF.

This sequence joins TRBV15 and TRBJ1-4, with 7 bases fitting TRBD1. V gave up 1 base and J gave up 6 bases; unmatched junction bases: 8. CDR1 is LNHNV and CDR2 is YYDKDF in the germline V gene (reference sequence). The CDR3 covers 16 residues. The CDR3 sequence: CATSRGGQALYEKLFF. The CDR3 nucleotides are TGTGCCACCAGCAGAGGAGGACAGGCGCTCTATGAAAAACTGTTTTTT.

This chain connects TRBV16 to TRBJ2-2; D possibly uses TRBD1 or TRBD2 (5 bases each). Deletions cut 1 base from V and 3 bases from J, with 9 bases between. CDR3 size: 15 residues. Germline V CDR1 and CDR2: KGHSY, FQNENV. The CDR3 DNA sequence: TGTGCCAGCAGCCAATGGGACGTGGACACCGGGGAGCTGTTTTTT. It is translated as CASSQWDVDTGELFF.

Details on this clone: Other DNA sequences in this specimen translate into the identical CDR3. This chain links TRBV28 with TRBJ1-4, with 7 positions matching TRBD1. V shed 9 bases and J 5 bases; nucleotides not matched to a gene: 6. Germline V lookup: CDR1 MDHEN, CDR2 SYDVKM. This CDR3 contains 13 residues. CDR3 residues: CASTGQLNEKLFF. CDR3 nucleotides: TGTGCCAGTACGGGACAGTTAAATGAAAAACTGTTTTTT.

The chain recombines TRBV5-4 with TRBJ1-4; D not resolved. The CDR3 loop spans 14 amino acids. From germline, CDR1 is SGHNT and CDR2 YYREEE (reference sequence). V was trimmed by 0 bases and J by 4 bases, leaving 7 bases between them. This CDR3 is CASSLGAVNEKLFF. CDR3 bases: TGTGCCAGCAGCTTGGGCGCAGTTAATGAAAAACTGTTTTTT.

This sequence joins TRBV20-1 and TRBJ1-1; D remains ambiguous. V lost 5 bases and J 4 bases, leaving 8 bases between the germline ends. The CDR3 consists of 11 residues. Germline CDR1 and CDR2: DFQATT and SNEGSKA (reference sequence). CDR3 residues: CSASNPTEAFF. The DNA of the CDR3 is TGCAGTGCTTCAAACCCCACTGAAGCTTTCTTT.

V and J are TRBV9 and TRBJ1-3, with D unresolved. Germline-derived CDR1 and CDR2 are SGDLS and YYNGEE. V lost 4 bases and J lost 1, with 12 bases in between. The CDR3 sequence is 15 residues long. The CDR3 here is CASSSSPVSGNTIYF. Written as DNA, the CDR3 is TGTGCCAGCAGCTCGTCTCCTGTTTCTGGAAACACCATATATTTT.

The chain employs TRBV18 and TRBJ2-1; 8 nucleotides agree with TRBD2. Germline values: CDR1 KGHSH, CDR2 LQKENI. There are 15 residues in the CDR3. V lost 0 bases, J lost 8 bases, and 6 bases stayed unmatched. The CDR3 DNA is TGTGCCAGCTCACCACCGAGCGGGAGTTACCATGAGCAGTTCTTC. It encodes CASSPPSGSYHEQFF.

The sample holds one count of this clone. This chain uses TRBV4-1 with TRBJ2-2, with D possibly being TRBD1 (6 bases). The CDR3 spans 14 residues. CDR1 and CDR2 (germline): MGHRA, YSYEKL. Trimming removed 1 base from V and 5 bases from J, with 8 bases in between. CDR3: CASSQVGQTGELFF. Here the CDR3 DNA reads TGCGCCAGCAGCCAAGTTGGACAGACCGGGGAGCTGTTTTTT.

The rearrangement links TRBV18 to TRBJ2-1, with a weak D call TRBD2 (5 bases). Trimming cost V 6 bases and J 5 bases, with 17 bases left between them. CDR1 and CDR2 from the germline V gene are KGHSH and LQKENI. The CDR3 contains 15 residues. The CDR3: CASSKRDTLDNEQFF. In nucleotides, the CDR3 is TGTGCCAGCTCGAAGAGGGATACCCTCGACAATGAGCAGTTCTTC.

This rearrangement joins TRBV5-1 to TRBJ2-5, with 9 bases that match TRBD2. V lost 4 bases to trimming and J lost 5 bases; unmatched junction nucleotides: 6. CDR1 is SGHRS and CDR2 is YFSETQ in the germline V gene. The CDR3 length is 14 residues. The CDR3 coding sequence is TGCGCCAGCAGCGCGGGACTAGCCCGGGAGACCCAGTACTTC. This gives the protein CASSAGLARETQYF. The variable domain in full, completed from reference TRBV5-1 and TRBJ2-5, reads KAGVTQTPRYLIKTRGQQVTLSCSPISGHRSVSWYQQTPGQGLQFLFEYFSETQRNKGNFPGRFSGRQFSNSRSEMNVSTLELGDSALYLCASSAGLARETQYFGPGTRLLVL.

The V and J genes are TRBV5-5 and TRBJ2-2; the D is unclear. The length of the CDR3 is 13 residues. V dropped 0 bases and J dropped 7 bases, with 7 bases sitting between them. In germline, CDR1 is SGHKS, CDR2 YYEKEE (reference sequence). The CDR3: CASSLEQVGELFF. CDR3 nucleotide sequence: TGTGCCAGCAGCTTGGAACAAGTCGGGGAGCTGTTTTTT.

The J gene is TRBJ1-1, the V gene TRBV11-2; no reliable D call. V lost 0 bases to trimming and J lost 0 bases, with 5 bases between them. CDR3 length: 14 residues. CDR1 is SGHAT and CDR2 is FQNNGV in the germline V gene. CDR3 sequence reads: CASSLEGMNTEAFF. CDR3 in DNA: TGTGCCAGCAGCTTAGAGGGGATGAACACTGAAGCTTTCTTT.

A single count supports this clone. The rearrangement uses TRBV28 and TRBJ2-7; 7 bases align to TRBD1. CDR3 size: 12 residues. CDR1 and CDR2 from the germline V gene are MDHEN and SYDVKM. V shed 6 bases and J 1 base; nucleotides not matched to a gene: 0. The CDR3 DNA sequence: TGTGCCAGCAGGGGACAGTCCTACGAGCAGTACTTC. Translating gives CASRGQSYEQYF.

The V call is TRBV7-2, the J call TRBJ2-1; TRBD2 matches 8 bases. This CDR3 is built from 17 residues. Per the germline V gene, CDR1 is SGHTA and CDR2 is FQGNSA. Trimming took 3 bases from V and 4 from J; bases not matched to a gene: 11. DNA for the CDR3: TGTGCCAGCAGCTTTGCTCCCGGGACTAGTATATACAATGAGCAGTTCTTC. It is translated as CASSFAPGTSIYNEQFF. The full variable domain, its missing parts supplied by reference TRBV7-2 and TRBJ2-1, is GAGVSQSPSNKVTEKGKDVELRCDPISGHTALYWYRQSLGQGLEFLIYFQGNSAPDKSGLPSDRFSAERTGGSVSTLTIQRTQQEDSAVYLCASSFAPGTSIYNEQFFGPGTRLTVL.

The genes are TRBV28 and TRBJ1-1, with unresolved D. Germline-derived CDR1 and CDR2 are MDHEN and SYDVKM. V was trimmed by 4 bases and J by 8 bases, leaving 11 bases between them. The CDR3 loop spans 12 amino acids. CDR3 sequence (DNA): TGTGCCAGCAGTTCTGGACCCCAAGAAGCTTTCTTT. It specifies CASSSGPQEAFF.

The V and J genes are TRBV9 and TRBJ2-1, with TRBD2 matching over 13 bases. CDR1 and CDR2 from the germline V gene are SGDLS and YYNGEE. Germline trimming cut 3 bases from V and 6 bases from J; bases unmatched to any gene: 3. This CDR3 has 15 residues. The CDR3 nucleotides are TGTGCCAGCAGCGCGAGGACTAGCGGGAGCAATGAGCAGTTCTTC. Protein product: CASSARTSGSNEQFF.

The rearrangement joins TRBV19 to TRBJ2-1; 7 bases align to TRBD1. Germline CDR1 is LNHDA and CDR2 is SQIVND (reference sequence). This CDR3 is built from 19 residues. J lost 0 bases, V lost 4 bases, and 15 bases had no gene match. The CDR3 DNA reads TGTGCCAGTAGTACCGGACAGGTAGGCTGGAGAGACTCCTACAATGAGCAGTTCTTC. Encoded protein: CASSTGQVGWRDSYNEQFF. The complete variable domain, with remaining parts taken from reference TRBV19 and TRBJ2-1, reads DGGITQSPKYLFRKEGQNVTLSCEQNLNHDAMYWYRQDPGQGLRLIYYSQIVNDFQKGDIAEGYSVSREKKESFPLTVTSAQKNPTAFYLCASSTGQVGWRDSYNEQFFGPGTRLTVL.

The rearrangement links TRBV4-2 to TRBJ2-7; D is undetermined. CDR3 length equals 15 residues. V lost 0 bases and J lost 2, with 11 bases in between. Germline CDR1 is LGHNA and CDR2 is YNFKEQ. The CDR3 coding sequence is TGTGCCAGCAGCCAAGAGTGGAGTCCCACCTACGAGCAGTACTTC. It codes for CASSQEWSPTYEQYF.

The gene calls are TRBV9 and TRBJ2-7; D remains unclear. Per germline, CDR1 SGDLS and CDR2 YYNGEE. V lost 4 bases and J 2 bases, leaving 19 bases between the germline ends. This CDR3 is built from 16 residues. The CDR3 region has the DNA TGTGCCAGCAGCCGGTACTCAGCTGATCAAACCTACGAGCAGTACTTC. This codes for CASSRYSADQTYEQYF.

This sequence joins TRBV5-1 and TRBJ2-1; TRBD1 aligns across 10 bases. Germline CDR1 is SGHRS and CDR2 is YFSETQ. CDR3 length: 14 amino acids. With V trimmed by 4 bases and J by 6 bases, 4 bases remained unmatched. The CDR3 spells CASSRRTGGNEQFF. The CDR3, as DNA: TGCGCCAGCAGCCGTAGGACAGGGGGCAATGAGCAGTTCTTC.

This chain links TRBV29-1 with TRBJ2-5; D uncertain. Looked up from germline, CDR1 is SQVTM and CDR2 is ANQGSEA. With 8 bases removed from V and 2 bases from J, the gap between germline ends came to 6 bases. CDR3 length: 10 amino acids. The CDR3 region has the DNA TGCAGCACCCGACAAGAGACCCAGTACTTC. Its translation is CSTRQETQYF.

The CDR3 here is CASSLIPLMGGRSYEQYF. CDR3 in DNA: TGTGCCAGCAGTTTAATCCCCCTAATGGGGGGTCGCTCCTACGAGCAGTACTTC. The V and J genes are TRBV28 and TRBJ2-7, with a tentative D call TRBD2 (6 bases). The CDR3 runs to 18 residues. The germline V gene has CDR1 MDHEN and CDR2 SYDVKM. Trimming shortened V by 2 bases and J by 0 bases, and 20 bases separated the two germline ends.

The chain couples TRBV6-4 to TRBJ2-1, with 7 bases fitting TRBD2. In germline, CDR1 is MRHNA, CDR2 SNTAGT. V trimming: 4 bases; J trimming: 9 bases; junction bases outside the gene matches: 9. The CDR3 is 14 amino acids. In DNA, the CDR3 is TGTGCCAGCAGTGTCGGGTGGTCGGGGGGTGAGCAGTTCTTC. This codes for CASSVGWSGGEQFF.

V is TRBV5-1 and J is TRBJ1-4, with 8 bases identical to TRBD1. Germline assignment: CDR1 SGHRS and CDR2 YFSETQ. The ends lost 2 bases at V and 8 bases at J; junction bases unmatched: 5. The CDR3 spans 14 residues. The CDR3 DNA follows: TGCGCCAGCAGCTTACAGGGGGTTCGAGAAAAACTGTTTTTT. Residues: CASSLQGVREKLFF.

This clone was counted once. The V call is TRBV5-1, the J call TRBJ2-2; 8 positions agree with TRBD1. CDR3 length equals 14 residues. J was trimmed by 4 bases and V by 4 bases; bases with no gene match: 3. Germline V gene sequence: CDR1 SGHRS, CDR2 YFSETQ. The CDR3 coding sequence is TGCGCCAGCAGCCGGGACAGGACCACCGGGGAGCTGTTTTTT. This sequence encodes CASSRDRTTGELFF.